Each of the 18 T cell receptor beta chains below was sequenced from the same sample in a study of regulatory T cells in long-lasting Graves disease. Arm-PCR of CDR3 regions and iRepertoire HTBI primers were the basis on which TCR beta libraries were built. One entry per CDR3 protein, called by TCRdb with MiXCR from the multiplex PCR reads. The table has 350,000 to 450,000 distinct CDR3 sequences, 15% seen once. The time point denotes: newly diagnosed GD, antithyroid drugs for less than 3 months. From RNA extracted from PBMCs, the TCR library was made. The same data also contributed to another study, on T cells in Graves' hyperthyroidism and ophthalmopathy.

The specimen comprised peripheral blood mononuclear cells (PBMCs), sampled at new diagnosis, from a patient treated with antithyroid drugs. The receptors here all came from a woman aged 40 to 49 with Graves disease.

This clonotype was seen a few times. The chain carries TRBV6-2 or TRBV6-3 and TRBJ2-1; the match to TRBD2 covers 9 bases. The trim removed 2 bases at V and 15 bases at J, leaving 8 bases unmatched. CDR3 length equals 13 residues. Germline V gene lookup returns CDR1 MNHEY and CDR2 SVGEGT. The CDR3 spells CASSYNGGRALFF. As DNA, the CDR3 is TGTGCCAGCAGTTACAACGGCGGGAGGGCCTTGTTCTTC.

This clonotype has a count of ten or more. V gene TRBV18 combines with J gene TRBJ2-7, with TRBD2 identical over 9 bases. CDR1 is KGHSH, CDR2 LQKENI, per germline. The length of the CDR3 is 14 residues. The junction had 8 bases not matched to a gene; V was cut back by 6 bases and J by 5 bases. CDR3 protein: CASSPTASGNEQYF. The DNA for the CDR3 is TGTGCCAGCTCCCCGACGGCTAGCGGGAACGAGCAGTACTTC.

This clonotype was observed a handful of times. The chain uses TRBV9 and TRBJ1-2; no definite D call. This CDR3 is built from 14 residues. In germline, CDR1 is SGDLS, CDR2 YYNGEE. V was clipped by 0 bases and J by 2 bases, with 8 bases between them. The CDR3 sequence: CASSVEGRNYGYTF. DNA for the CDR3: TGTGCCAGCAGCGTAGAGGGAAGGAACTATGGCTACACCTTC.

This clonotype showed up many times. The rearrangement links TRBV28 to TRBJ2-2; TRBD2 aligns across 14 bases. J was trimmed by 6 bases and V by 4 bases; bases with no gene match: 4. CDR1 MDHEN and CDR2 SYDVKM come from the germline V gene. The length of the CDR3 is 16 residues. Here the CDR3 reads CASSYPGLAGAGELFF. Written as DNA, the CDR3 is TGTGCCAGCAGTTACCCGGGACTAGCGGGAGCCGGGGAGCTGTTTTTT.

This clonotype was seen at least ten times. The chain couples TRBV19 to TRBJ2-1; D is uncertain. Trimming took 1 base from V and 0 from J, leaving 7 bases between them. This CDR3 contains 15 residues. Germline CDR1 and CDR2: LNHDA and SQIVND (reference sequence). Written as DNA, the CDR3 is TGTGCCAGTAGTATAGGTGGTCGCTCCTACAATGAGCAGTTCTTC. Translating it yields CASSIGGRSYNEQFF.

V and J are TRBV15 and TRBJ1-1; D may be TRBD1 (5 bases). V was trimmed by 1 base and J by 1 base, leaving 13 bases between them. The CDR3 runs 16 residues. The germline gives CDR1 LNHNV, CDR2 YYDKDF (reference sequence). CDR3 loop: CATSRALGTGNTEAFF. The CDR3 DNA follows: TGTGCCACCAGCAGAGCCCTAGGAACAGGGAACACTGAAGCTTTCTTT.

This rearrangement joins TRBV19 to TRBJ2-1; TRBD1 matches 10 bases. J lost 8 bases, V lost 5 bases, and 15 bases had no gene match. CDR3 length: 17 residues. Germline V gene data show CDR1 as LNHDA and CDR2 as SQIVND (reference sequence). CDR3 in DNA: TGTGCCAGTAGTGCCGTGGCTCGGACAGGGGGATGGGATGAGCAGTTCTTC. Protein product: CASSAVARTGGWDEQFF.

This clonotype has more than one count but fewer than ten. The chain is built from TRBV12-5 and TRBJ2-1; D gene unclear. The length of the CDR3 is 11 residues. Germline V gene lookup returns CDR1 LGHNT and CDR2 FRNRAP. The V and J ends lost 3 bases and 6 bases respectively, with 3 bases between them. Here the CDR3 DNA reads TGTGCTAGTGGTTTTGGCAATGAGCAGTTCTTC. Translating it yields CASGFGNEQFF.

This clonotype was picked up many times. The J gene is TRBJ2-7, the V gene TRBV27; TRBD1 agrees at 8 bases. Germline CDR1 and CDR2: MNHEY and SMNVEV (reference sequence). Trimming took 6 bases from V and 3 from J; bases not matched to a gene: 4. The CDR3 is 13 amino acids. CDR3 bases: TGTGCCAGCAGCCCCACAGGGGGCTACGAGCAGTACTTC. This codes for CASSPTGGYEQYF.

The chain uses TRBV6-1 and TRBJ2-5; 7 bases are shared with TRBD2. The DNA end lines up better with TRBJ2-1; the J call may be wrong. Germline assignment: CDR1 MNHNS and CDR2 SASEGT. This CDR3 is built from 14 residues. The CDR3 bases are TGTGCCATAAATCGGCCTAGCGGCTACAATGAGCAGTTCTTC. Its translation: CAINRPSGYNEQFF.

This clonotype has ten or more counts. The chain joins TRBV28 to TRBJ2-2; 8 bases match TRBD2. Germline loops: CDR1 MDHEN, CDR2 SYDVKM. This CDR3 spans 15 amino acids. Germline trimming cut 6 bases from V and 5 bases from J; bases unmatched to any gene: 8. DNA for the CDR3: TGTGCCAGCAGCCCCGGGACTAGATATACCGGGGAGCTGTTTTTT. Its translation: CASSPGTRYTGELFF.

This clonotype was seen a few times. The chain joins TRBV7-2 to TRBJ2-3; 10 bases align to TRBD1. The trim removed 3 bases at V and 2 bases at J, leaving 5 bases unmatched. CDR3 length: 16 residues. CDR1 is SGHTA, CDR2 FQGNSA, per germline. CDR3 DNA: TGTGCCAGCAGCTTCTGGGACAGGGGATCCACAGATACGCAGTATTTT. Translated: CASSFWDRGSTDTQYF.

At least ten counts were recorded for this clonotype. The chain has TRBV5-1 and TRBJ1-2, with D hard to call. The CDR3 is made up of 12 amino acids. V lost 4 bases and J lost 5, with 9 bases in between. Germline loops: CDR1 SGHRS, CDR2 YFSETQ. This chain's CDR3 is CASSMDGYGYTF. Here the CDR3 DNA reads TGCGCCAGCAGCATGGACGGATATGGCTACACCTTC.

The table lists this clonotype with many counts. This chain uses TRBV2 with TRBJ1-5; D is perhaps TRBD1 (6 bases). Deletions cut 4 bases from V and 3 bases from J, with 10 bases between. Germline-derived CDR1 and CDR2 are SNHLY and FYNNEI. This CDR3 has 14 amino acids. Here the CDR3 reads CASSAGQSNQPQHF. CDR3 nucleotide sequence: TGTGCCAGCAGTGCAGGACAGTCCAATCAGCCCCAGCATTTT.

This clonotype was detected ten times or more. The CDR3 DNA sequence: TGTGCCAGCAGTCTGATGGTTGCGGGATGGGACACCGGGGAGCTGTTTTTT. Its translation: CASSLMVAGWDTGELFF. V and J are TRBV27 and TRBJ2-2; D might be TRBD2 (6 bases). The CDR3 has 17 residues. Trimming removed 5 bases at V and 3 bases at J, with 19 bases between. Germline CDR1 MNHEY, CDR2 SMNVEV (reference sequence).

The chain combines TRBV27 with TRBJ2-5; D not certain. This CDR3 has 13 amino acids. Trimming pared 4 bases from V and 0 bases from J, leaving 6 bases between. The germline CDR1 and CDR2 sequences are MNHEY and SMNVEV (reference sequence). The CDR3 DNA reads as TGTGCCAGCAGTTGGTCGCACCAAGAGACCCAGTACTTC. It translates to CASSWSHQETQYF.

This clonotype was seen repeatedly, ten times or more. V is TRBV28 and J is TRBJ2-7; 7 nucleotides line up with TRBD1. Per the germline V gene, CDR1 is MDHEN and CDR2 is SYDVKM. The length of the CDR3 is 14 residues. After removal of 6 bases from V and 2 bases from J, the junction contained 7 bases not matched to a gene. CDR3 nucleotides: TGTGCCAGCAGCTTCCAGACAGGGACCTACGAGCAGTACTTC. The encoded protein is CASSFQTGTYEQYF.

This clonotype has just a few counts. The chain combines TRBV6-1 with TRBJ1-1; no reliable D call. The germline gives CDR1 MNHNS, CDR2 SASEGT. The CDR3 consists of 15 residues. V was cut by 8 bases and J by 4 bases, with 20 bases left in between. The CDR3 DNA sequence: TGTGCCAGCGCAACCCCCGCCTTGGAGGGCACTGAAGCTTTCTTT. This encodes CASATPALEGTEAFF.